Shown below are 13 T cell receptor beta chains from a single sample sequenced in a study of early T cells in non-severe SARS-CoV-2 infection (dated by TCRdb to the early 2020s). Library construction relied on 5' RACE. These reads were obtained on a NextSeq 500. The public reads were run again by TCRdb, first through fastp at Q25 and then through MiXCR, and only productive beta chains were kept. Every entry covers one CDR3 protein and lists the most common genes and DNA from its rows. Within this sample are about 56,000 distinct CDR3 sequences, with over 10% of them counted one time only. The ten most abundant clones make up approximately 2.9% of the sample. The sample comprised whole blood. These receptors were taken from an adult who was a healthcare worker with PCR-confirmed SARS-CoV-2 infection or an uninfected control (not recorded which).

The sample holds a few counts of this clonotype. The rearrangement links TRBV12-3 or TRBV12-4 to TRBJ2-5; D may be TRBD2 (6 bases). Trimming shortened V by 8 bases and J by 0 bases, and 10 bases separated the two germline ends. The CDR3 is made up of 13 amino acids. CDR3 nucleotide sequence: TGTGCCAGCGGCCGGGACTACCAAGAGACCCAGTACTTC. It yields the protein CASGRDYQETQYF.

The chain has TRBV27 and TRBJ1-1; D is ambiguous. Deletions cut 10 bases from V and 4 bases from J, with 16 bases between. The germline V gene encodes CDR1 MNHEY and CDR2 SMNVEV (reference sequence). The CDR3 covers 13 residues. The DNA of the CDR3 is TGTGCCACCCAGAGGACGTGGGGCACTGAAGCTTTCTTT. Translated: CATQRTWGTEAFF.

Ten or more counts support this clonotype. The V gene is TRBV7-3, the J gene TRBJ2-2, with a weak D call TRBD1 (5 bases). Germline lookup yields CDR1 SGHTA and CDR2 FQGTGA. V was pared by 0 bases and J by 7 bases, with 15 bases between. This CDR3 spans 16 amino acids. CDR3 sequence reads: CASSLTFGSQDGELFF. The CDR3 DNA reads as TGTGCCAGCAGCTTAACCTTTGGATCACAGGACGGGGAGCTGTTTTTT. The whole variable domain, filled in from reference TRBV7-3 and TRBJ2-2, reads GAGVSQTPSNKVTEKGKYVELRCDPISGHTALYWYRQSLGQGPEFLIYFQGTGAADDSGLPNDRFFAVRPEGSVSTLKIQRTERGDSAVYLCASSLTFGSQDGELFFGEGSRLTVL.

This clonotype was observed many times. J is TRBJ1-1 and V is TRBV7-9; D call uncertain. The CDR3 loop spans 13 amino acids. Germline V gene data show CDR1 as SEHNR and CDR2 as FQNEAQ (reference sequence). V was trimmed by 2 bases and J by 1 base, leaving 5 bases between them. The CDR3 spells CASSLSGNTEAFF. The CDR3 DNA follows: TGTGCCAGCAGCTTAAGCGGGAACACTGAAGCTTTCTTT.

This clonotype has more than one count but fewer than ten. J is TRBJ2-3 and V is TRBV28, with D tentatively TRBD1 (6 bases). The V and J ends lost 1 base and 1 base respectively, with 9 bases between them. Germline loops: CDR1 MDHEN, CDR2 SYDVKM. This CDR3 is built from 15 residues. DNA of the CDR3: TGTGCCAGCAGTTTATTGGCAGGGGGCACAGATACGCAGTATTTT. It specifies CASSLLAGGTDTQYF.

This clonotype has more than one count but fewer than ten. The chain has TRBV11-2 and TRBJ2-5, with D unclear. The germline V gene has CDR1 SGHAT and CDR2 FQNNGV. V shed 5 bases and J shed 5 bases, with 21 bases lying between them. This CDR3 spans 16 amino acids. The CDR3 DNA is TGTGCCAGCAGCCCCGGAGATTTATCCGGGCGGGAGACCCAGTACTTC. Its translation: CASSPGDLSGRETQYF.

The chain is built from TRBV12-3 or TRBV12-4 and TRBJ2-3; D is possibly TRBD1 or TRBD2 (5 bases each). Trimming left V 3 bases short and J 1 base short, with 29 bases between. CDR3 length: 21 residues. CDR3 nucleotide sequence: TGTGCCAGCAGTTTGGGTGTATTCCGCTGGGGCGGGCGCCCTGGCACAGATACGCAGTATTTT. The encoded protein is CASSLGVFRWGGRPGTDTQYF.

The chain has TRBV4-2 and TRBJ2-5; D not resolved. Trimming cost V 0 bases and J 2 bases, with 7 bases left between them. The CDR3 sequence is 14 residues long. Germline lookup yields CDR1 LGHNA and CDR2 YNFKEQ. The CDR3 is CASSQDVGQETQYF. DNA of the CDR3: TGTGCCAGCAGCCAAGACGTTGGGCAAGAGACCCAGTACTTC.

The chain uses TRBV21-1 and TRBJ2-7; the table assigns TRBD2, which was not confirmed against the DNA. TRBV21-1 is labeled a pseudogene. CDR3 length equals 14 residues. CDR3 in amino acids: CASSNNSHLVEQYF. The CDR3 DNA reads as TGTGCCAGCAGCAATAATAGTCATCTCGTCGAGCAGTACTTC.

This clonotype has only a few counts. The chain recombines TRBV29-1 with TRBJ2-2; no clear D. With 6 bases removed from V and 4 bases from J, the gap between germline ends came to 6 bases. There are 11 residues in the CDR3. The germline V gene encodes CDR1 SQVTM and CDR2 ANQGSEA. The CDR3 loop reads CSVTITGELFF. Here the CDR3 DNA reads TGCAGCGTCACAATCACCGGGGAGCTGTTTTTT.

This clonotype was observed many times. The chain uses TRBV20-1 and TRBJ2-1, with D perhaps TRBD2 (6 bases). The V gene's germline CDR1 is DFQATT and CDR2 SNEGSKA (reference sequence). CDR3 length equals 15 residues. V dropped 3 bases and J dropped 0 bases, with 12 bases sitting between them. CDR3 residues: CSARPLASSYNEQFF. The CDR3 DNA is TGCAGTGCTAGGCCCCTAGCGAGCTCCTACAATGAGCAGTTCTTC.

Here the CDR3 reads CASSIPVAGGSYNEQFF. The CDR3 DNA sequence: TGTGCCAGCAGTATCCCGGTAGCGGGGGGCTCCTACAATGAGCAGTTCTTC. The V gene is TRBV27, the J gene TRBJ2-1; 10 bases line up with TRBD2. This CDR3 spans 17 amino acids. The germline V gene has CDR1 MNHEY and CDR2 SMNVEV (reference sequence). V was pared by 5 bases and J by 0 bases, with 7 bases of the junction left unmatched.

This clonotype was counted ten times or more. The rearrangement uses TRBV20-1 and TRBJ2-7, with 7 bases that match TRBD1. CDR1 and CDR2 (germline): DFQATT, SNEGSKA (reference sequence). This CDR3 spans 11 amino acids. J was trimmed by 4 bases and V by 6 bases; bases with no gene match: 3. CDR3 amino acids: CSAKDRYEQYF. The DNA of the CDR3 is TGCAGTGCAAAGGACAGGTACGAGCAGTACTTC.